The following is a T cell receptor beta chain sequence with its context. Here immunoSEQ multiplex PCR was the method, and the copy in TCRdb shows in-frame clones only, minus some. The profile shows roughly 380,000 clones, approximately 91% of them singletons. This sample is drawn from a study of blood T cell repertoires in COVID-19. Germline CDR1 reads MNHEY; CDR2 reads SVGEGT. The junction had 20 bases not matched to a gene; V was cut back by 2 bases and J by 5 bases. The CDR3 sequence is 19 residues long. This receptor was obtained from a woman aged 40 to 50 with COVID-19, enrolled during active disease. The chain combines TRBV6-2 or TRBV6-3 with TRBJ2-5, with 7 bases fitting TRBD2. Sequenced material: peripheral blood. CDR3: CASSYHSWELALGDETQYF. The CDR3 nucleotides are TGTGCCAGCAGTTACCACTCTTGGGAACTAGCGTTGGGGGATGAGACCCAGTACTTC.